The present T cell receptor beta chain was sequenced within a study of blood T cells in healthy people across ages. V was clipped by 6 bases and J by 9 bases; unmatched bases: 11. This CDR3 comprises 14 residues. The V gene's germline CDR1 is MDHEN and CDR2 SYDVKM. This clonotype was seen a few times. Sample-barcoded 5' priming and a J-beta primer mix drove a second PCR of 7 to 11 cycles. TCRdb re-derived calls from the 5' RACE reads in MiXCR, one entry per CDR3 protein. Of around 900,000 distinct CDR3 sequences listed, just over 50% are singletons. The sample providers were healthy Caucasian people from Russia, aged roughly 6 to 95. Every participating donor contributed 9.5 to 10 milliliters of peripheral blood through a draw.

The sequence derives from a woman aged 60 to 75 in good health. The chain joins TRBV28 to TRBJ2-4, with TRBD1 matching over 7 bases. Material: blood. The CDR3, as DNA: TGTGCCAGCAGCCTGGACAGGAGGTTGGGCATTCAGTACTTC. Residues: CASSLDRRLGIQYF.